This T cell receptor (beta chain) was profiled in a study of vaccination and CD4 T cells after COVID-19. CD4+ T cells that had been cultured provided DNA sequenced with the Oncomine TCR Beta short-read assay. TCRdb processed the PCR reads anew with MiXCR; each CDR3 protein has one entry. The table has around 6,800 distinct CDR3 sequences, approximately 40% seen once. This CDR3 is built from 13 residues. The V gene's germline CDR1 is MNHNS and CDR2 SASEGT. V gave up 6 bases and J gave up 5 bases, with 13 bases separating them. Sample treatment: roughly 10-day PBMC culture with coronavirus spike peptide pools or control peptides (ViraFEST assay). One should note that the unexposed donor's CD4+ T cells were collected before the COVID-19 pandemic (2011-2018). This clonotype was counted between two and nine times. Its specificity is not known.

The rearrangement uses TRBV6-1 and TRBJ1-1; a possible D gene is TRBD1 (5 bases). The source is a human donor in good health. The sequencing sample was made of CD4+ T cells from blood, cultured in vitro. CDR3 DNA sequence: TGTGCCAGCAGAGATCCCGGGGCGACTGAAGCTTTCTTT. Translating gives CASRDPGATEAFF.